Following are 18 T cell receptor beta chains from one sample sequenced in a study of blood T cell repertoires in COVID-19. Assay: immunoSEQ multiplex PCR; the TCRdb copy retains only in-frame clones and omits some. The sample comprises roughly 300,000 clones, around 87% of which are singletons, and 7.8% rests with the top ten. Sequences were obtained from peripheral blood. These receptors were collected from a woman between 50 and 59 years old who had recovered from COVID-19.

This clone was observed a single time. The V call is TRBV6-2 or TRBV6-3, the J call TRBJ2-2, with a possible D match to TRBD1 (5 bases). Per germline, CDR1 MNHEY and CDR2 SVGEGT. The CDR3 totals 15 residues. Deletions cut 6 bases from V and 4 bases from J, with 15 bases between. The CDR3 is CASSTTGPITGELFF. As DNA, the CDR3 is TGTGCCAGCAGCACCACAGGACCGATCACCGGGGAGCTGTTTTTT.

This chain uses TRBV28 with TRBJ1-4; D remains ambiguous. Trimming took 3 bases from V and 7 from J, leaving 15 bases between them. The germline V gene encodes CDR1 MDHEN and CDR2 SYDVKM. This CDR3 region has 15 residues. The CDR3 loop reads CASSFRVTLGEKLFF. The CDR3 bases are TGTGCCAGCAGTTTTCGGGTTACATTGGGTGAAAAACTGTTTTTT.

The V call is TRBV10-3, the J call TRBJ1-3; 7 bases are a match to TRBD1. This CDR3 is 14 amino acids long. CDR1 ENHRY and CDR2 SYGVKD come from the germline V gene. Trimming took 7 bases from V and 4 from J; bases not matched to a gene: 7. CDR3 in amino acids: CAIKGAVLGNTIYF. As DNA, the CDR3 is TGTGCCATCAAGGGGGCAGTACTAGGAAACACCATATATTTT.

The V and J genes are TRBV5-1 and TRBJ2-7; 13 nucleotides line up with TRBD2. There are 18 residues in the CDR3. J gave up 0 bases and V 2 bases, and 8 bases lay outside the gene matches. Per the germline V gene, CDR1 is SGHRS and CDR2 is YFSETQ. CDR3 in amino acids: CASSLPGLAGRSSYEQYF. In DNA, the CDR3 is TGCGCCAGCAGCTTACCGGGACTAGCGGGAAGGAGCTCCTACGAGCAGTACTTC. Looking up the rest from reference TRBV5-1 and TRBJ2-7 gives the full variable domain: KAGVTQTPRYLIKTRGQQVTLSCSPISGHRSVSWYQQTPGQGLQFLFEYFSETQRNKGNFPGRFSGRQFSNSRSEMNVSTLELGDSALYLCASSLPGLAGRSSYEQYFGPGTRLTVT.

CDR3 nucleotides: TGTGCCTGGAGTAGGACAGGGTATGGCTACACCTTC. Protein: CAWSRTGYGYTF. The chain employs TRBV30 and TRBJ1-2, with 8 nucleotides matching TRBD1. The CDR3 runs 12 residues. Germline V gene sequence: CDR1 GTSNPN, CDR2 SVGIG (reference sequence). The J segment lost 5 bases and the V segment lost 2 bases, leaving 1 base of the junction unmatched.

The chain uses TRBV7-6 and TRBJ1-1, with D tentatively TRBD1 (5 bases). Trimming left V 0 bases short and J 3 bases short, with 14 bases between. Looked up from germline, CDR1 is SGHVS and CDR2 is FNYEAQ. The length of the CDR3 is 16 residues. The CDR3 bases are TGTGCCAGCAGCTTAGCTCAGGGTTACTTGGACACTGAAGCTTTCTTT. Amino acid sequence: CASSLAQGYLDTEAFF.

This rearrangement joins TRBV28 to TRBJ1-1; unclear D gene. Germline CDR1 is MDHEN and CDR2 is SYDVKM. CDR3 length: 13 residues. V was cut by 3 bases and J by 2 bases, with 7 bases left in between. The CDR3 here is CASSLLHNTEAFF. DNA of the CDR3: TGTGCCAGCAGTTTGTTACACAACACTGAAGCTTTCTTT.

The chain couples TRBV25-1 to TRBJ1-1, with 7 bases fitting TRBD1. V lost 0 bases to trimming and J lost 0 bases; unmatched junction nucleotides: 4. Germline V gene sequence: CDR1 MGHDK, CDR2 SYGVNS. The CDR3 spans 16 residues. The CDR3 sequence: CASSEYADRLNTEAFF. The CDR3 region has the DNA TGTGCCAGCAGTGAATATGCGGACAGGTTGAACACTGAAGCTTTCTTT.

The chain couples TRBV6-6 to TRBJ2-5; D call uncertain. The CDR3 extends over 13 amino acids. Trimming removed 0 bases from V and 6 bases from J, with 8 bases in between. CDR1 is MNHNY and CDR2 is SVGAGI in the germline V gene (reference sequence). The CDR3 reads CASSYSSIQTQYF. Here the CDR3 DNA reads TGTGCCAGCAGTTACTCTTCAATCCAGACCCAGTACTTC.

The V and J genes are TRBV2 and TRBJ2-7, with D unclear. The CDR3 sequence is 13 residues long. Germline V lookup: CDR1 SNHLY, CDR2 FYNNEI. V was pared by 7 bases and J by 3 bases, with 13 bases between. CDR3 protein: CASIRVDYYEQYF. DNA of the CDR3: TGTGCCAGCATACGGGTAGATTACTACGAGCAGTACTTC.

At least ten counts were recorded for this clone. This rearrangement joins TRBV18 to TRBJ2-7; 9 positions agree with TRBD2. Per germline, CDR1 KGHSH and CDR2 LQKENI. This CDR3 contains 15 residues. V shed 0 bases, J shed 3 bases, and the junction held 3 bases outside the gene matches. CDR3 sequence: CASSPPSGRIYEQYF. Written as DNA, the CDR3 is TGTGCCAGCTCACCACCTAGCGGGAGAATCTACGAGCAGTACTTC.

V is TRBV5-4 and J is TRBJ2-7, with 10 bases identical to TRBD2. Per the germline V gene, CDR1 is SGHNT and CDR2 is YYREEE (reference sequence). This CDR3 region has 14 residues. Trimming removed 0 bases from V and 5 bases from J; junction bases left unmatched: 2. The CDR3 nucleotides are TGTGCCAGCAGCTTGGGCCTAGCGGGAGACGAGCAGTACTTC. Its protein is CASSLGLAGDEQYF.

This rearrangement joins TRBV20-1 to TRBJ2-7, with D possibly matching TRBD2 (5 bases). Between the trimmed V and J ends, which lost 3 bases and 6 bases, there was a span of 9 bases. The germline V gene encodes CDR1 DFQATT and CDR2 SNEGSKA (reference sequence). The CDR3 has 11 amino acids. The chain's CDR3 is CSARTIGEQYF. CDR3 coding DNA: TGCAGTGCTAGGACTATCGGCGAGCAGTACTTC.

The chain joins TRBV28 to TRBJ1-5; D possibly corresponds to TRBD1 (5 bases). Germline CDR1 MDHEN, CDR2 SYDVKM. This CDR3 contains 15 residues. Trimming shortened V by 6 bases and J by 3 bases, and 15 bases separated the two germline ends. The CDR3 region is CASSADSYTNQPQHF. CDR3 DNA: TGTGCCAGCAGCGCCGACAGTTACACCAATCAGCCCCAGCATTTT.

The J gene is TRBJ1-1, the V gene TRBV18; D is uncertain. V dropped 5 bases and J dropped 4 bases, with 11 bases sitting between them. CDR3 size: 13 residues. CDR1 is KGHSH, CDR2 LQKENI, per germline. DNA of the CDR3: TGTGCCAGCTCAAGTTCCGGCGGCACTGAAGCTTTCTTT. Its translation is CASSSSGGTEAFF.

This sequence joins TRBV19 and TRBJ1-1, with TRBD1 as a possible D gene (5 bases). CDR3 length equals 13 residues. The germline V and J ends were trimmed by 3 bases and 4 bases, with 9 bases remaining between them. Germline V gene sequence: CDR1 LNHDA, CDR2 SQIVND (reference sequence). The CDR3 region is CASSMRGSTEAFF. The DNA for the CDR3 is TGTGCCAGTAGTATGCGGGGGAGCACTGAAGCTTTCTTT.

This clone has a handful of counts. This rearrangement joins TRBV28 to TRBJ2-5; 10 bases are a match to TRBD2. In germline, CDR1 is MDHEN, CDR2 SYDVKM. V was pared by 3 bases and J by 2 bases, with 9 bases of the junction left unmatched. The CDR3 extends over 17 amino acids. CDR3 sequence: CASSFPGGLADQETQYF. The DNA of the CDR3 is TGTGCCAGCAGTTTTCCAGGAGGACTAGCGGATCAAGAGACCCAGTACTTC.

V gene TRBV6-5 combines with J gene TRBJ1-2; 8 positions match TRBD1. CDR3 length: 15 amino acids. Germline V CDR1 and CDR2: MNHEY, SVGAGI. V was pared by 6 bases and J by 3 bases, with 9 bases of the junction left unmatched. CDR3 protein: CASREDGRGHYGYTF. The CDR3 nucleotides read TGTGCCAGCAGGGAGGACGGCAGGGGGCACTATGGCTACACCTTC.